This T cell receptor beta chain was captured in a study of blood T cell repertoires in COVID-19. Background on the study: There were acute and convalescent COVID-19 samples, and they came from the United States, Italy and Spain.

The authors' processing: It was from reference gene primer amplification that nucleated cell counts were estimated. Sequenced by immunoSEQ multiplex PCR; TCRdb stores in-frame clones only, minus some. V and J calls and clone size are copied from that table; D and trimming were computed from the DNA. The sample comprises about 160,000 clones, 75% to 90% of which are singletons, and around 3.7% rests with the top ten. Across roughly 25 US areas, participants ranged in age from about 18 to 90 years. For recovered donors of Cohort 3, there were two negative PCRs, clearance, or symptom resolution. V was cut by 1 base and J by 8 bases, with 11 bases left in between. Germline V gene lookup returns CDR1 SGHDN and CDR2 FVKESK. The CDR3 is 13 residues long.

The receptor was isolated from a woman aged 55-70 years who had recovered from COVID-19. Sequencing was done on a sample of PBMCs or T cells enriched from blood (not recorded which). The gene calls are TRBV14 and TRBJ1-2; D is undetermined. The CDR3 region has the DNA TGTGCCAGCAGCCAAGGGCCGATCGGGGGCTACACCTTC. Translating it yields CASSQGPIGGYTF.